This record looks at one T cell receptor (beta chain) sequence and its context. Its antigen is currently unknown. With the 5' RACE reads reprocessed, TCRdb shows one record per CDR3 protein and no DNA. This sample lists about 180,000 distinct CDR3 sequences; its ten largest clones have around 20%. These data come from a study of T cells expressing NK-cell markers. Study summary: One of eight sequenced donors was HCMV-seronegative; the other seven were seropositive. Points from the study as a whole: For a few donors, these clonotypes were likewise the leading ones in the CD3+CD56-NKG2C+ fraction.

This CDR3 is built from 14 residues. CDR1 and CDR2 (germline): LNHNV, YYDKDF (reference sequence). This receptor was obtained from a man aged 18-75 years in good health. The sequenced sample was blood T cells: a sorted CD56 or NKG2C T cell subset, CD4+ or CD8+ T cells, or bulk PBMC T cells (not recorded which). The chain has TRBV15 and TRBJ1-3. CDR3 loop: CATSSGVSGNTIYF.